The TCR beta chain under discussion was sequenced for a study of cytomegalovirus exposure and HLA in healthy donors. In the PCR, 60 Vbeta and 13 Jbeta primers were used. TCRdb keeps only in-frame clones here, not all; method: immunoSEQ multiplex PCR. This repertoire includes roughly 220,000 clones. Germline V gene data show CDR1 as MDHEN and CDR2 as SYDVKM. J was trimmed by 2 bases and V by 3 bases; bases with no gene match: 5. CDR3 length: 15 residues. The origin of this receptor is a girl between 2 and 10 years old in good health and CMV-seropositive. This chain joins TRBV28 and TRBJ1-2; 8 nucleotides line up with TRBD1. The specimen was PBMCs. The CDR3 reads CASSFEDRENYGYTF. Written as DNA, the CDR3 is TGTGCCAGCAGTTTCGAGGACAGGGAGAACTATGGCTACACCTTC.